The rows below give T cell receptor beta chains drawn from one sample of a study of OX40 agonist ivuxolimab in advanced cancers. Profiling relied on immunoSEQ multiplex PCR, and the TCRdb table lists in-frame clones only, not all of them. The sample consists of tens of thousands of clones, 82% of them appearing once. The material sequenced was CD4+ or CD8+ T cells sorted from blood, taken in a trial of the OX40 agonist ivuxolimab. All receptors derive from an adult with an advanced solid tumor such as melanoma, head and neck, liver or kidney cancer. Each CDR3 is given with its conserved first and last residue. Each record gives: clone size, V gene, J gene, D gene, CDR3 DNA, CDR3 protein. A D gene is named only where the DNA matches it firmly. Size is omitted from some rows. Given values are once, few, many or a class for expanded clones.

-	TRBV27	TRBJ2-1	-	TGTGCCAGCAGGCGAAGTCGGGGCGTCGGGTCCGACAATGAGCAGTTCTTC	CASRRSRGVGSDNEQFF
-	TRBV28	TRBJ2-4	-	TGTGCCAGCAGTTACAGAGACCTAGCCAAAAACATTCAGTACTTC	CASSYRDLAKNIQYF
-	TRBV19	TRBJ2-1	TRBD2	TGTGCCAGTAGTAGCCAGACTAGCGGGATAGATGAGCAGTTCTTC	CASSSQTSGIDEQFF
-	TRBV5-5	TRBJ1-3	-	TGTGCCAGCAGCCCCTCTCTTCTGTACTCTGGAAACACCATATATTTT	CASSPSLLYSGNTIYF
few	TRBV2	TRBJ1-1	-	TGTGCCAGCAGTGGGCCCTCAGGGAAGGGGCTTCCTGAAGCTTTCTTT	CASSGPSGKGLPEAFF
-	TRBV11-3	TRBJ2-3	TRBD2	TGTGCCAGCAGCCAGGGGACTAGCGGGCTGGATACGCAGTATTTT	CASSQGTSGLDTQYF
-	TRBV5-3	TRBJ2-7	-	TGTGCCAGAAGCTTGGCCTGTGTAGTAAGTCCCTACGAGCAGTACTTC	CARSLACVVSPYEQYF
-	TRBV23-1	TRBJ2-4	-	TGCGCCAGCAGTCATCGCCCGGGGGGCTTAAATGACATTCAGTACTTC	CASSHRPGGLNDIQYF
-	TRBV5-6	TRBJ1-3	-	TGTGCCAGCAGCTTGGGAAGGACCTCTGGAAACACCATATATTTT	CASSLGRTSGNTIYF
-	TRBV7-3	TRBJ2-3	TRBD2	TGTGCCAGCAGCTCGCCCGATGGACTAGCGGGAGGCTACACAGATACGCAGTATTTT	CASSSPDGLAGGYTDTQYF
-	TRBV5-6	TRBJ1-2	TRBD1	TGTGCCGGCACGGTTAGGGGGCAGGGCGGCTACACCTTC	CAGTVRGQGGYTF
few	TRBV9	TRBJ1-1	-	TGTGCCAGCAGCGTAAGCGGGGTCCGGGGAACTGAAGCTTTCTTT	CASSVSGVRGTEAFF
-	TRBV6-1	TRBJ1-4	TRBD1	TGTGCCAGCGTCCGGGACAGGGGTAATGAAAAACTGTTTTTT	CASVRDRGNEKLFF
-	TRBV9	TRBJ2-2	-	TGTGCCAGCAAGAGGTCCGGGGGTGACACCGGGGAGCTGTTTTTT	CASKRSGGDTGELFF
-	TRBV18	TRBJ2-1	-	TGTGCCAGCTCACTAAGGACAAGGCAAAGCTCCTACAATGAGCAGTTCTTC	CASSLRTRQSSYNEQFF
once	TRBV7-3	TRBJ2-5	-	TGTGCCAGCAGCGCAACAGGGAGGGGAGAGACCCAGTACTTC	CASSATGRGETQYF
few	TRBV5-4	TRBJ1-6	-	TGTGCCAGCAGCTCGGGGACCCTCTCCTATAATTCACCCCTCCACTTT	CASSSGTLSYNSPLHF
-	TRBV28	TRBJ1-1	-	TGTGCCAGCAGTTTTAGCGGGTCCACTGAAGCTTTCTTT	CASSFSGSTEAFF